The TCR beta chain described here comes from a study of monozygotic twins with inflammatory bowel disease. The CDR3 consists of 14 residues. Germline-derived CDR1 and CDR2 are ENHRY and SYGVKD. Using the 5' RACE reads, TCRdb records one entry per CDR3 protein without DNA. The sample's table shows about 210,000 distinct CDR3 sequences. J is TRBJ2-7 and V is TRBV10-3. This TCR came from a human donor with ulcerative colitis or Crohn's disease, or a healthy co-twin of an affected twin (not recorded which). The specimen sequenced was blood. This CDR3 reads CASHKDRSSYEQYF.